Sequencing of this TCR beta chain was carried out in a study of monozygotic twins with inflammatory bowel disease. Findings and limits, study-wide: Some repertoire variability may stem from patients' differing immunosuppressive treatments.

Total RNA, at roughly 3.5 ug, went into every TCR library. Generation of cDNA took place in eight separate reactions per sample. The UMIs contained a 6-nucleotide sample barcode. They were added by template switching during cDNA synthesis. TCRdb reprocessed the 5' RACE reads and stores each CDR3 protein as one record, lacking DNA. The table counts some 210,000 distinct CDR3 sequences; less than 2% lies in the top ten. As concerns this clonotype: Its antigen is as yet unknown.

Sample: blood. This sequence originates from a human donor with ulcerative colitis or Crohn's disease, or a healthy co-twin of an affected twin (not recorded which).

The CDR3: CASSYPGLPDTQYF. The V gene is TRBV6-6, the J gene TRBJ2-3; no DNA is available, so the TRBD2 call from TCRdb remains unchecked. Germline loops: CDR1 MNHNY, CDR2 SVGAGI (reference sequence). CDR3 length: 14 residues.